This is a list of T cell receptor beta chains from one sample in a study of CD8 T cells in Susac syndrome. TCRdb reanalysed the immunoSEQ multiplex PCR reads using MiXCR and keeps one entry per CDR3 protein. The sample yields approximately 87,000 distinct CDR3 sequences, around 96% seen once. Input material: CD8+ T cells from PBMCs. All receptors derive from a human donor with Susac syndrome. CDR3s include the opening cysteine and the closing phenylalanine or tryptophan. Size tells how often a clone was seen (once, few, many) or the class of an expanded clone, and some rows leave it out.

TRBV2	.	CASRNTVSNQPQHF
TRBV28	.	CASSFRLTDTQYF
TRBV6-2/TRBV6-3	.	CASSQGGQRLRGYTF
TRBV29-1	.	CSVEGRGKEKLFF
TRBV27	.	CASRPGGGPYEQYF
TRBV30	once	CAWSVLIAPSSYNEQFF
TRBV27	few	CASSGGTGELFF
TRBV28	.	CASSLESEGAARDTQYF
TRBV14	.	CASSQRAGVGYEQYF
TRBV7-3	.	CASSLRSGWQETQYF
TRBV29-1	.	CSVLAGELFF
TRBV29-1	once	CSVIGQGGLTDTQYF
TRBV15	.	CATSAATGLRGTQYF